What follows are 5 T cell receptor beta chains derived from one specimen sequenced in a study of blood T cell repertoires in COVID-19. Method: immunoSEQ multiplex PCR; TCRdb's copy keeps in-frame clones and lacks some. The sample yields some 90,000 clones, over 70% seen once. Sequencing input: peripheral blood. All receptors derive from a man aged 55-75 years with acute or convalescent COVID-19.

CDR3 in DNA: TGTGCCAGCAGCCTCTTAGCGGGAGGGAAGGGGACCCAGTACTTC. This codes for CASSLLAGGKGTQYF. The J gene is TRBJ2-5, the V gene TRBV7-2, with 11 bases fitting TRBD2. Germline V gene sequence: CDR1 SGHTA, CDR2 FQGNSA. Trimming cost V 5 bases and J 7 bases; bases outside gene matches: 9. CDR3 length equals 15 residues. Drawing the rest from reference TRBV7-2 and TRBJ2-5, the complete variable domain is GAGVSQSPSNKVTEKGKDVELRCDPISGHTALYWYRQSLGQGLEFLIYFQGNSAPDKSGLPSDRFSAERTGGSVSTLTIQRTQQEDSAVYLCASSLLAGGKGTQYFGPGTRLLVL.

The chain combines TRBV19 with TRBJ2-2; 7 positions agree with TRBD1. Trimming cost V 4 bases and J 3 bases; bases outside gene matches: 5. The germline gives CDR1 LNHDA, CDR2 SQIVND (reference sequence). The CDR3 runs to 15 residues. The DNA for the CDR3 is TGTGCCAGTAGTACAACTAGGGGGCACACCGGGGAGCTGTTTTTT. It encodes CASSTTRGHTGELFF.

CDR3 nucleotides: TGTGCCACCGCCCCTTGGGGGGGCTCTTACAATGAGCAGTTCTTC. Residues: CATAPWGGSYNEQFF. This chain links TRBV15 with TRBJ2-1; TRBD2 is a possible D gene (7 bases). The CDR3 is made up of 15 amino acids. The ends were cut back, 8 bases at V and 4 bases at J, with 18 bases in the middle. Germline lookup yields CDR1 LNHNV and CDR2 YYDKDF (reference sequence).

The rearrangement uses TRBV19 and TRBJ2-7, with TRBD2 matching over 8 bases. The CDR3 contains 16 residues. The V and J ends lost 7 bases and 5 bases, in that order; junction bases with no gene match: 16. Germline V gene lookup returns CDR1 LNHDA and CDR2 SQIVND (reference sequence). The DNA of the CDR3 is TGTGCCAGTACTCCGGGACTAGTAATTTCTTACGACGAGCAGTACTTC. Translated, it gives CASTPGLVISYDEQYF. Full variable domain (outside the CDR3, taken from reference TRBV19 and TRBJ2-7): DGGITQSPKYLFRKEGQNVTLSCEQNLNHDAMYWYRQDPGQGLRLIYYSQIVNDFQKGDIAEGYSVSREKKESFPLTVTSAQKNPTAFYLCASTPGLVISYDEQYFGPGTRLTVT.

In this sample, this clone turned up once. The chain joins TRBV27 to TRBJ2-3; TRBD2 agrees at 9 bases. Germline assignment: CDR1 MNHEY and CDR2 SMNVEV (reference sequence). Unmatched junction bases numbered 5, after V lost 2 bases and J lost 2 bases. The CDR3 length is 16 residues. This chain's CDR3 is CASSLGGGAVTDTQYF. The CDR3 nucleotides are TGTGCCAGCAGTTTAGGCGGGGGGGCGGTCACAGATACGCAGTATTTT.